Each of the 4 T cell receptor beta chains below was sequenced from the same sample in a study of blood T cell repertoires in COVID-19. TCRdb keeps only in-frame clones here, not all; method: immunoSEQ multiplex PCR. The data hold more than 95,000 clones, with around four fifths observed a single time. Source material: peripheral blood. All receptors derive from an elderly man with active or convalescent COVID-19.

The V call is TRBV21-1, the J call TRBJ1-5; the table's D call, TRBD1, has no DNA check behind it. TRBV21-1 is a pseudogene segment. This CDR3 region has 17 residues. The CDR3 spells CASSKLDREGLGQPQHF. DNA of the CDR3: TGTGCCAGCAGCAAATTGGACAGGGAGGGTTTGGGTCAGCCCCAGCATTTT.

In DNA form, the CDR3 reads TGTGCCAGCAGTCCCAACCCCTCCCGGGCCCAGTACTTC. Encoded protein: CASSPNPSRAQYF. The rearrangement joins TRBV6-6 to TRBJ2-5, with D unclear. The CDR3 consists of 13 residues. V lost 5 bases, J lost 9 bases, and 16 bases lay in between. The germline gives CDR1 MNHNY, CDR2 SVGAGI (reference sequence).

This clone appeared a few times. The chain uses TRBV7-2 and TRBJ2-5; D remains unclear. V shed 3 bases and J shed 1 base, with 12 bases lying between them. The germline V gene encodes CDR1 SGHTA and CDR2 FQGNSA. The CDR3 runs 15 residues. The chain's CDR3 is CASSLGAGFQETQYF. The CDR3 DNA follows: TGTGCCAGCAGCTTGGGTGCCGGGTTCCAAGAGACCCAGTACTTC.

This clone appeared a few times. The genes are TRBV9 and TRBJ2-2; a weak D match, TRBD1 (7 bases). CDR3 size: 14 residues. The V gene's germline CDR1 is SGDLS and CDR2 YYNGEE. V was trimmed by 0 bases and J by 7 bases, leaving 10 bases between them. The CDR3 DNA is TGTGCCAGCAGCGTAGCAGGGGGAGGCGGGGAGCTGTTTTTT. Its translation is CASSVAGGGGELFF.